This T cell receptor beta chain was documented in a study of CD8+ T cells in alopecia areata. The germline gives CDR1 SGHRS, CDR2 YFSETQ. With 0 bases removed from V and 4 bases from J, the gap between germline ends came to 4 bases. The CDR3 runs 12 residues. Documented treatment: oral pan-JAK inhibitor, 5-10 mg twice daily. cDNA reverse transcribed from extracted RNA served as the sequencing template. Profiling relied on immunoSEQ multiplex PCR, and the TCRdb table lists in-frame clones only, not all of them. The table records approximately 210,000 clones, 60% of them present only once. This rearrangement joins TRBV5-1 to TRBJ1-1; no firm D call. This clonotype originated in a human donor with alopecia areata. The sample consisted of CD4+ T cells sorted from blood, taken at week 24, from a patient treated with tofacitinib. CDR3 nucleotide sequence: TGCGCCAGCAGCTTGGAGGGCACTGAAGCTTTCTTT. Amino acid sequence: CASSLEGTEAFF.